The next 12 T cell receptor beta chains were all read from a single sample in a study of long-term antiretroviral therapy in people with HIV. Survey-level immunoSEQ v3.0 assays were run. Generated by immunoSEQ multiplex PCR, the TCRdb table keeps only in-frame clones and is missing some. The table has fewer than 40,000 clones, 85% to 95% seen once. The material was unsorted PBMCs, obtained 5 to 5.5 years after starting antiretroviral therapy. Receptor source: a woman between 45 and 60 years old with HIV.

The V and J genes are TRBV6-5 and TRBJ2-1, with D perhaps matching TRBD1 or TRBD2 (6 bases each). CDR1 is MNHEY, CDR2 SVGAGI, per germline. Trimming shortened V by 3 bases and J by 6 bases, and 15 bases separated the two germline ends. This CDR3 comprises 15 residues. The CDR3 is CASSYLDRRVNEQFF. CDR3 DNA sequence: TGTGCCAGCAGTTATCTAGACAGGAGGGTCAATGAGCAGTTCTTC.

The chain is built from TRBV18 and TRBJ2-5; D may be TRBD1 (6 bases). Per the germline V gene, CDR1 is KGHSH and CDR2 is LQKENI. The length of the CDR3 is 13 residues. V dropped 5 bases and J dropped 4 bases, with 11 bases sitting between them. This CDR3 is CASSFNRVETQYF. The CDR3, as DNA: TGTGCCAGCTCATTCAACAGGGTAGAGACCCAGTACTTC.

The chain recombines TRBV6-5 with TRBJ1-5; D not resolved. Per the germline V gene, CDR1 is MNHEY and CDR2 is SVGAGI. V dropped 3 bases and J dropped 6 bases, with 15 bases sitting between them. CDR3 length: 15 amino acids. The CDR3 is CASSYDGINGQPQHF. Written as DNA, the CDR3 is TGTGCCAGCAGTTATGACGGGATCAACGGTCAGCCCCAGCATTTT.

This clone showed up just once. The genes are TRBV13 and TRBJ2-5, with 9 bases fitting TRBD2. Germline V gene sequence: CDR1 PRHDT, CDR2 FYEKMQ (reference sequence). V dropped 2 bases and J dropped 5; count of bases not matched to a gene: 6. This CDR3 has 15 residues. The DNA of the CDR3 is TGTGCCAGCAGCTTAACCGGCGGGGGGGCCGAGACCCAGTACTTC. As protein: CASSLTGGGAETQYF. Drawing the rest from reference TRBV13 and TRBJ2-5, the complete variable domain is AAGVIQSPRHLIKEKRETATLKCYPIPRHDTVYWYQQGPGQDPQFLISFYEKMQSDKGSIPDRFSAQQFSDYHSELNMSSLELGDSALYFCASSLTGGGAETQYFGPGTRLLVL.

V gene TRBV7-9 combines with J gene TRBJ2-5; D is unclear. Germline lookup yields CDR1 SEHNR and CDR2 FQNEAQ (reference sequence). CDR3 length equals 14 residues. With 1 base removed from V and 4 bases from J, the gap between germline ends came to 10 bases. CDR3 nucleotides: TGTGCCAGCAGCTTAGTCGTTGCAGCAGAGACCCAGTACTTC. Amino acid sequence: CASSLVVAAETQYF.

This clone was recorded once. This chain uses TRBV6-5 with TRBJ1-6, with TRBD1 as a possible D gene (5 bases). The V gene lost 6 bases and the J gene lost 6 bases, with 15 bases spanning the gap. The CDR3 length is 15 residues. The germline gives CDR1 MNHEY, CDR2 SVGAGI. This CDR3 is CASSREGAGNSPLHF. Written as DNA, the CDR3 is TGTGCCAGCAGCCGAGAAGGGGCGGGTAATTCACCCCTCCACTTT.

V usage is TRBV7-9 and J usage is TRBJ2-2; TRBD1 aligns across 8 bases. The germline CDR1 and CDR2 sequences are SEHNR and FQNEAQ (reference sequence). V shed 5 bases, J shed 5 bases, and the junction held 10 bases outside the gene matches. The CDR3 runs 16 residues. CDR3 sequence (DNA): TGTGCCAGCAGCCCCACCGGGACAGGCGAAACCGGGGAGCTGTTTTTT. As protein: CASSPTGTGETGELFF.

V usage is TRBV15 and J usage is TRBJ1-1; 8 bases line up with TRBD1. The CDR3 totals 17 residues. Germline values: CDR1 LNHNV, CDR2 YYDKDF (reference sequence). Trimming took 0 bases from V and 5 from J; bases not matched to a gene: 11. The CDR3 loop reads CATSRDPITGGVTEAFF. The DNA for the CDR3 is TGTGCCACCAGCAGAGACCCTATAACAGGGGGGGTTACTGAAGCTTTCTTT. The variable domain in full, with the rest retrieved from reference TRBV15 and TRBJ1-1, is DAMVIQNPRYQVTQFGKPVTLSCSQTLNHNVMYWYQQKSSQAPKLLFHYYDKDFNNEADTPDNFQSRRPNTSFCFLDIRSPGLGDTAMYLCATSRDPITGGVTEAFFGQGTRLTVV.

The chain combines TRBV27 with TRBJ2-3, with TRBD1 identical over 9 bases. The J segment lost 2 bases and the V segment lost 5 bases, leaving 8 bases of the junction unmatched. The germline V gene encodes CDR1 MNHEY and CDR2 SMNVEV (reference sequence). CDR3 size: 16 residues. The CDR3 region is CASSHQTGGYTDTQYF. The CDR3, as DNA: TGTGCCAGCAGTCACCAGACAGGGGGATACACAGATACGCAGTATTTT.

J is TRBJ2-7 and V is TRBV7-8, with TRBD2 as a possible D gene (6 bases). The V and J ends lost 2 bases and 2 bases respectively, with 13 bases between them. CDR3 length: 15 amino acids. The germline CDR1 and CDR2 sequences are SGHVS and FQNEAQ. In DNA form, the CDR3 reads TGTGCCAGCAGCTTATTGGGCGGGGTTGCCTACGAGCAGTACTTC. The encoded protein is CASSLLGGVAYEQYF.

CDR3 nucleotides: TGTGCCAGCAGCCCGGGACGGACTCAGCCCCAGCATTTT. Translated, it gives CASSPGRTQPQHF. The gene calls are TRBV11-2 and TRBJ1-5, with D maybe TRBD1 (5 bases). Trimming cost V 5 bases and J 6 bases, with 11 bases left between them. The CDR3 spans 13 residues. The germline V gene encodes CDR1 SGHAT and CDR2 FQNNGV. The entire variable domain, with the rest obtained from reference TRBV11-2 and TRBJ1-5, is as follows: EAGVAQSPRYKIIEKRQSVAFWCNPISGHATLYWYQQILGQGPKLLIQFQNNGVVDDSQLPKDRFSAERLKGVDSTLKIQPAKLEDSAVYLCASSPGRTQPQHFGDGTRLSIL.

The chain recombines TRBV7-2 with TRBJ2-3; D is ambiguous. The CDR3 consists of 14 residues. Germline V CDR1 and CDR2: SGHTA, FQGNSA. V lost 5 bases and J lost 2, with 11 bases in between. The CDR3: CASSPGPVTDTQYF. CDR3 in DNA: TGTGCCAGCAGCCCAGGACCAGTCACAGATACGCAGTATTTT. Based on the CDR3 plus reference TRBV7-2 and TRBJ2-3, the full variable domain is GAGVSQSPSNKVTEKGKDVELRCDPISGHTALYWYRQSLGQGLEFLIYFQGNSAPDKSGLPSDRFSAERTGGSVSTLTIQRTQQEDSAVYLCASSPGPVTDTQYFGPGTRLTVL.